The source of this T cell receptor beta chain is a study of vaccination and CD4 T cells after COVID-19. Treatment denoted: roughly 10-day PBMC culture with coronavirus spike peptide pools or control peptides (ViraFEST assay). Approximately 1.8 million PBMCs per well were cultured with roughly 10 IU/ml IL-2 and 9 to 10 ug/ml peptide pools. V was pared by 4 bases and J by 6 bases, with 9 bases between. CDR1 and CDR2 from the germline V gene are SGHVS and FQNEAQ. This CDR3 has 12 amino acids. This clonotype was found a few times. Its antigen remains unidentified. Scientists ran DNA taken from cultured CD4+ T cells through the Oncomine TCR Beta short-read assay for sequencing. MiXCR, run by TCRdb on the PCR reads, gives a single entry per CDR3 protein. This sample carries about 18,000 distinct CDR3 sequences, roughly three fifths of them seen once, and the ten largest clones take 7.9%.

The specimen was CD4+ T cells from blood, cultured in vitro. The origin of this receptor is a human donor who had recovered from COVID-19. The chain uses TRBV7-8 and TRBJ1-2, with unresolved D. The CDR3 reads CASSSTEHGYTF. CDR3 bases: TGTGCCAGCAGCTCTACGGAGCATGGCTACACCTTC.